This TCR beta chain was profiled in a study of response to subunit inactivated influenza vaccine. Whole-study findings and limits: The authors suggested that few new T cells are recruited per seasonal influenza vaccination.

The germline CDR1 and CDR2 sequences are SNHLY and FYNNEI. The V and J ends lost 7 bases and 7 bases respectively, with 10 bases between them. The CDR3 loop spans 11 amino acids. Each CDR3 protein gets one entry after TCRdb re-called the RT-PCR reads with MiXCR. Here the sample spans 600,000 to 850,000 distinct CDR3 sequences, 12% to 15% being singletons. Worth noting for this clonotype: As yet, its antigen is unknown.

The sequence derives from a man between 45 and 60 years old who received an inactivated influenza vaccine. Sequenced here: PBMCs from blood, sampled about 14 days before vaccination. The gene calls are TRBV2 and TRBJ1-2; the D is unclear. CDR3 bases: TGTGCCAGCACTGAGGGTTCTGGCTACACCTTC. It translates to CASTEGSGYTF.